This T cell receptor (beta chain) was found in a study of T cell responses to AZD1222 COVID-19 vaccine. Concerning this clone itself: As yet, its antigen is unknown.

The trim removed 5 bases at V and 4 bases at J, leaving 6 bases unmatched. This CDR3 is 14 amino acids long. Per germline, CDR1 SGHTA and CDR2 FQGNSA. Points from the study as a whole: Increased Spike-specific TCR breadth and depth were observed after two AZD1222 doses. Spike-wide vaccine-associated CD4 TCRs dominated at 160-218 and 743-854.

TCRdb's copy holds only in-frame clones and misses some; the assay was immunoSEQ multiplex PCR. In the table there are some 61,000 clones, about 88% of which are singletons. The clonotype originates from an adult in good health. Sample: peripheral blood, taken on day 0 of AZD1222 vaccination. The gene calls are TRBV7-2 and TRBJ2-5; 8 nucleotides align to TRBD2. The CDR3 DNA reads as TGTGCCAGCAGCCCAGCGGGAGTAGGAGAGACCCAGTACTTC. As protein: CASSPAGVGETQYF.